The 20 T cell receptor beta chains below were found in one sample sequenced in a study of cytomegalovirus exposure and HLA in healthy donors. Clones were sequenced by immunoSEQ multiplex PCR, and TCRdb holds only the in-frame ones, with some missing. The sample has about 190,000 clones, 75% to 90% seen once. Sequencing was done on a sample of PBMCs. These receptors were collected from a man between 18 and 35 years old in good health and CMV-seropositive.

This clone was observed a few times. V gene TRBV6-5 combines with J gene TRBJ2-7; 9 bases agree with TRBD2. Germline values: CDR1 MNHEY, CDR2 SVGAGI. This CDR3 is built from 14 residues. V was pared by 4 bases and J by 0 bases, with 1 base of the junction left unmatched. CDR3 amino acids: CASSSGLASYEQYF. The CDR3 DNA is TGTGCCAGCAGTTCGGGACTAGCCTCCTACGAGCAGTACTTC.

The V call is TRBV19, the J call TRBJ2-1; 10 nucleotides match TRBD2. Germline V gene lookup returns CDR1 LNHDA and CDR2 SQIVND (reference sequence). With V trimmed by 3 bases and J by 6 bases, 5 bases remained unmatched. The CDR3 extends over 15 amino acids. CDR3 sequence reads: CASSIIAGGPNEQFF. The CDR3 nucleotides are TGTGCCAGTAGTATCATAGCGGGAGGACCCAATGAGCAGTTCTTC.

V usage is TRBV6-4 and J usage is TRBJ2-5; 8 positions agree with TRBD2. From germline, CDR1 is MRHNA and CDR2 SNTAGT. V dropped 0 bases and J dropped 1; count of bases not matched to a gene: 4. This CDR3 comprises 16 residues. For the CDR3, the DNA is TGTGCCAGCAGTGACTCACCGGGGGGGGCCCAAGAGACCCAGTACTTC. Translating it yields CASSDSPGGAQETQYF.

This chain joins TRBV6-4 and TRBJ2-3; 11 bases line up with TRBD2. V was clipped by 6 bases and J by 6 bases; unmatched bases: 14. CDR3 size: 17 residues. Germline V gene data show CDR1 as MRHNA and CDR2 as SNTAGT. CDR3 in DNA: TGTGCCAGCAGCCCAACGGTAGCGGGAGGGTCCTCGGATACGCAGTATTTT. This sequence encodes CASSPTVAGGSSDTQYF.

This clone was seen more than once but under ten times. The genes are TRBV28 and TRBJ2-7; TRBD1 matches 11 bases. After removal of 4 bases from V and 0 bases from J, the junction contained 8 bases not matched to a gene. The CDR3 consists of 17 residues. Germline V lookup: CDR1 MDHEN, CDR2 SYDVKM. DNA for the CDR3: TGTGCCAGCAGTTCTCCAGCCGGGACAGGGGGCTCCTACGAGCAGTACTTC. It is translated as CASSSPAGTGGSYEQYF.

The chain recombines TRBV4-1 with TRBJ1-5; D remains unclear. V was pared by 2 bases and J by 4 bases, with 6 bases between. The CDR3 has 13 residues. Germline CDR1 and CDR2: MGHRA and YSYEKL. The CDR3 protein is CASSQPANQPQHF. CDR3 sequence (DNA): TGCGCCAGCAGCCAACCCGCGAATCAGCCCCAGCATTTT.

This clone was seen a single time. The gene calls are TRBV29-1 and TRBJ1-1, with D tentatively TRBD1 (6 bases). Deletions cut 1 base from V and 1 base from J, with 7 bases between. Per germline, CDR1 SQVTM and CDR2 ANQGSEA. The CDR3 totals 13 residues. In DNA form, the CDR3 reads TGCAGCGTTGAAGGGACAGCGAACACTGAAGCTTTCTTT. This translates into CSVEGTANTEAFF.

V usage is TRBV18 and J usage is TRBJ2-7; D might be TRBD1 (5 bases). The CDR3 runs 12 residues. Germline CDR1 KGHSH, CDR2 LQKENI. The V end was cut by 1 base, the J end by 6 bases, with 7 bases between. The CDR3 spells CASSPLGVEQYF. As DNA, the CDR3 is TGTGCCAGCTCACCACTAGGGGTCGAGCAGTACTTC.

The CDR3 nucleotides read TGTGCCAGCGGGAGTGGTGGGAGGGGTCAGAGGTACGAGCAGTACTTC. Translating gives CASGSGGRGQRYEQYF. The chain recombines TRBV9 with TRBJ2-7, with TRBD2 matching 7 bases. Germline CDR1 SGDLS, CDR2 YYNGEE. Trimming took 7 bases from V and 4 from J; bases not matched to a gene: 17. There are 16 residues in the CDR3.

This sequence joins TRBV18 and TRBJ2-2; no firm D call. From germline, CDR1 is KGHSH and CDR2 LQKENI. V was pared by 3 bases and J by 1 base, with 6 bases between. The length of the CDR3 is 14 residues. As DNA, the CDR3 is TGTGCCAGCTCACCGGCTGGGAACACCGGGGAGCTGTTTTTT. Amino acids: CASSPAGNTGELFF.

CDR3 sequence: CASSFGTGYEQYF. In DNA, the CDR3 is TGTGCCAGCAGCTTTGGTACCGGCTACGAGCAGTACTTC. The gene calls are TRBV7-2 and TRBJ2-7; the D is unclear. V lost 3 bases to trimming and J lost 3 bases, with 9 bases between them. The CDR3 extends over 13 amino acids. CDR1 is SGHTA and CDR2 is FQGNSA in the germline V gene.

The chain has TRBV11-1 and TRBJ2-2, with a weak D call TRBD1 (8 bases). This CDR3 has 14 residues. Germline assignment: CDR1 SGHAT and CDR2 FQDESV (reference sequence). The germline V and J ends were trimmed by 8 bases and 3 bases, with 13 bases remaining between them. CDR3 region: CASRTGGDTGELFF. CDR3 coding DNA: TGTGCCAGCCGCACAGGGGGGGACACCGGGGAGCTGTTTTTT.

The chain couples TRBV29-1 to TRBJ2-1; D uncertain. The V gene lost 1 base and the J gene lost 0 bases, with 7 bases spanning the gap. Germline V lookup: CDR1 SQVTM, CDR2 ANQGSEA. The CDR3 runs to 14 residues. CDR3 nucleotides: TGCAGCGTTGAAGGGCTGGCCTCCTACAATGAGCAGTTCTTC. This encodes CSVEGLASYNEQFF.

The chain employs TRBV10-3 and TRBJ2-6; D gene uncertain. The V end lost 8 bases, the J end lost 0 bases, and 8 bases lay between the germline ends. CDR1 and CDR2 (germline): ENHRY, SYGVKD. There are 14 residues in the CDR3. CDR3 loop: CAIAHSSGANVLTF. CDR3 coding DNA: TGTGCCATCGCGCACAGCTCTGGGGCCAACGTCCTGACTTTC.

The chain uses TRBV15 and TRBJ2-3; 10 nucleotides agree with TRBD2. Germline V lookup: CDR1 LNHNV, CDR2 YYDKDF (reference sequence). Trimming took 0 bases from V and 0 from J; bases not matched to a gene: 9. CDR3 length equals 19 residues. CDR3 coding DNA: TGTGCCACCAGCAGAGATGCGGTAGCGGGAGGTTGGAGCACAGATACGCAGTATTTT. This codes for CATSRDAVAGGWSTDTQYF.

The chain couples TRBV5-6 to TRBJ2-5; TRBD1 might be the D (6 bases). This CDR3 has 15 residues. Trimming cost V 0 bases and J 4 bases, with 13 bases left between them. Germline V gives CDR1 SGHDT, CDR2 YYEEEE. As DNA, the CDR3 is TGTGCCAGCAGCTTGGGAACAGGGCAGGGAGAGACCCAGTACTTC. Amino acids: CASSLGTGQGETQYF. The variable domain in full, with the rest retrieved from reference TRBV5-6 and TRBJ2-5, is DAGVTQSPTHLIKTRGQQVTLRCSPKSGHDTVSWYQQALGQGPQFIFQYYEEEERQRGNFPDRFSGHQFPNYSSELNVNALLLGDSALYLCASSLGTGQGETQYFGPGTRLLVL.

V gene TRBV27 combines with J gene TRBJ1-1; 7 bases line up with TRBD1. CDR1 is MNHEY, CDR2 SMNVEV, per germline (reference sequence). CDR3 length: 13 amino acids. The J segment lost 11 bases and the V segment lost 6 bases, leaving 12 bases of the junction unmatched. The DNA for the CDR3 is TGTGCCAGCAGCTGGGACGGACAGGACCGGGCTTTCTTT. This encodes CASSWDGQDRAFF.

The rearrangement joins TRBV6-6 to TRBJ2-7, with 9 bases identical to TRBD2. The J segment lost 7 bases and the V segment lost 2 bases, leaving 9 bases of the junction unmatched. The CDR3 is 15 amino acids. The germline V gene has CDR1 MNHNY and CDR2 SVGAGI (reference sequence). Here the CDR3 reads CASSYTAGGPEEQYF. CDR3 DNA sequence: TGTGCCAGCAGTTACACCGCGGGAGGGCCGGAGGAGCAGTACTTC.

The chain carries TRBV7-2 and TRBJ2-5, with 9 bases matching TRBD2. J gave up 4 bases and V 5 bases, and 11 bases lay outside the gene matches. Germline V gene lookup returns CDR1 SGHTA and CDR2 FQGNSA. There are 16 residues in the CDR3. In DNA form, the CDR3 reads TGTGCCAGCAGCACCCGGGTAGCGGGAGTGGCAGAGACCCAGTACTTC. Translated: CASSTRVAGVAETQYF.

This chain uses TRBV6-6 with TRBJ1-3, with TRBD1 matching 7 bases. CDR1 is MNHNY and CDR2 is SVGAGI in the germline V gene (reference sequence). This CDR3 has 15 residues. Trimming cost V 6 bases and J 0 bases; bases outside gene matches: 5. The CDR3 protein is CASSWGQSSGNTIYF. CDR3 sequence (DNA): TGTGCCAGCAGCTGGGGACAGAGCTCTGGAAACACCATATATTTT.